This T cell receptor (beta chain) was sequenced in a study of CD8+ T cells in alopecia areata. Regarding this clone: Its antigen is undetermined.

From germline, CDR1 is GTSNPN and CDR2 SVGIG (reference sequence). This CDR3 spans 15 amino acids. Trimming shortened V by 0 bases and J by 6 bases, and 17 bases separated the two germline ends. Study-wide points: Lesional scalp, especially alopecia totalis/universalis, showed higher clonality than normal scalp. Sequence data from scalp samples additionally include resident alphabeta T cells of normal skin.

cDNA prepared by RNA extraction and subsequent reverse transcription served as the template for sequencing. Repertoires were generated with immunoSEQ multiplex PCR, while TCRdb's copy carries only in-frame clones and drops some. This sample has tens of thousands of clones, with 60% to 85% found just once. Alopecia areata patients had lesional scalp punch biopsies and peripheral blood taken from them. Sorting of CD4+ and CD8+ T cells was performed on PBMCs. Sequenced material: NKG2D-low CD8+ T cells sorted from blood. This rearrangement joins TRBV30 to TRBJ1-1, with no clear D. The sequence came from a human donor with alopecia areata. The DNA for the CDR3 is TGTGCCTGGAGTGTATTTCCCGCGAGAGTACCTGAAGCTTTCTTT. As protein: CAWSVFPARVPEAFF.